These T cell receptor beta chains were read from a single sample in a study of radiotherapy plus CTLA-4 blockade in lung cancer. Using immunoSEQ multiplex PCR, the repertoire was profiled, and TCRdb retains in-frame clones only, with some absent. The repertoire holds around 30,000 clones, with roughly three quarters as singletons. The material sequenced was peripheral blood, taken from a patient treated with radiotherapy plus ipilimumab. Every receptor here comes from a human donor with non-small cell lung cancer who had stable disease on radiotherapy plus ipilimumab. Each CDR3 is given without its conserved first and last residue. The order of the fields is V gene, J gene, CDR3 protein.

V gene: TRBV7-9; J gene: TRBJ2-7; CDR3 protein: ASSLAGTGIHEQY
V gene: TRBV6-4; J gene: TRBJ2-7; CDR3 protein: ASSDFPSGLAGGQGNEQY
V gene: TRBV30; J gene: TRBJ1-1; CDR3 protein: AWSKLTEAF
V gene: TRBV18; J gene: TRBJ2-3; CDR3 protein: ASSPIPSGRPTDTQY
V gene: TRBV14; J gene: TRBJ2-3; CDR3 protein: ASSPIRTDTQY
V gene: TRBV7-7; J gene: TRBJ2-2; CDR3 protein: ASSALQAGGPTGELF
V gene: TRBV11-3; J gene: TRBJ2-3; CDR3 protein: ASSLDRPDTQY
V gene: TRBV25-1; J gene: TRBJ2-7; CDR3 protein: ASSAMTGETYEQY
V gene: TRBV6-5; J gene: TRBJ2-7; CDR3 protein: ASSNLRETSTYEQY
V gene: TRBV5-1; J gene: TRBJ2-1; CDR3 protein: ASSPRGGDHNEQF
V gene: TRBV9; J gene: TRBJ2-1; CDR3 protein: ASSETTGKQF
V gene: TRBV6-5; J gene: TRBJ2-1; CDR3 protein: ASRRGSVNEQF
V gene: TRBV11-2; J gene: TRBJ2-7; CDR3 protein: ASSPLGQGPSYEQY
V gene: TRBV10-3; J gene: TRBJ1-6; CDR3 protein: AISESGDGQLGNNSPLH
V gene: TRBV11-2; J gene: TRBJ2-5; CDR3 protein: ASSLDLVSHPAQY
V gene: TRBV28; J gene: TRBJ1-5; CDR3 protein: ASSDNTGGGRPQH
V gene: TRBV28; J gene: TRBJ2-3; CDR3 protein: ASSSGQGTDTQY
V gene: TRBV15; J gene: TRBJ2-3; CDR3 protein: ATSRGHATDTQY
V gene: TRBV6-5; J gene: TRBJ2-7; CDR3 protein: ASSYSRAYEQY